The T cell receptor (beta chain) described here comes from a study of blood T cell repertoires in COVID-19. Repertoires were generated with immunoSEQ multiplex PCR, while TCRdb's copy carries only in-frame clones and drops some. The sample has over 300,000 clones; approximately 85% are singletons. With 5 bases clipped from V and 4 bases from J, the junction kept 7 bases outside the gene matches. Germline CDR1 reads SGHTA; CDR2 reads FQGNSA. The CDR3 is made up of 15 amino acids. The sample comprised PBMCs or T cells enriched from blood (not recorded which). The rearrangement uses TRBV7-2 and TRBJ2-2, with 7 bases that match TRBD2. The clonotype was recovered from a man younger than 40 who had recovered from COVID-19. The CDR3 nucleotides read TGTGCCAGCAGCCCTGATCCGGGGGGCACCGGGGAGCTGTTTTTT. It codes for CASSPDPGGTGELFF.